The 29 T cell receptor beta chains listed next were all sequenced from one sample in a study of PD-1 blockade in classical Hodgkin lymphoma. Every single patient, without exception, relapsed after autologous stem cell transplantation, and brentuximab vedotin exposure varied. Data came from immunoSEQ multiplex PCR; TCRdb stores just in-frame clones and leaves some out. The sample records tens of thousands of clones, 81% being singletons. This specimen was peripheral blood mononuclear cells (PBMCs), taken at baseline. These receptors all stem from a human donor with classical Hodgkin lymphoma.

The rearrangement joins TRBV30 to TRBJ1-1; D not resolved. CDR1 is GTSNPN and CDR2 is SVGIG in the germline V gene (reference sequence). Trimming cost V 2 bases and J 11 bases, with 15 bases left between them. CDR3 size: 12 residues. The CDR3 loop is CAWSYGEAGAFF. The CDR3 DNA sequence: TGTGCCTGGAGTTACGGGGAGGCAGGTGCTTTCTTT.

V usage is TRBV29-1 and J usage is TRBJ2-5; D could derive from TRBD1 or TRBD2 (6 bases each). CDR3 length: 12 amino acids. V was trimmed by 7 bases and J by 4 bases, leaving 13 bases between them. From germline, CDR1 is SQVTM and CDR2 ANQGSEA. CDR3: CSGGTPGETQYF. The CDR3 DNA follows: TGCAGCGGCGGGACACCAGGAGAGACCCAGTACTTC.

V is TRBV15 and J is TRBJ2-1; 7 nucleotides match TRBD2. Trimming at V came to 8 bases and at J to 7 bases, leaving 14 bases not matched to a gene. Germline CDR1 reads LNHNV; CDR2 reads YYDKDF (reference sequence). The length of the CDR3 is 15 residues. CDR3 residues: CATRGGHIVSNEQFF. CDR3 DNA: TGTGCCACCCGGGGAGGGCACATCGTCTCGAATGAGCAGTTCTTC.

This chain uses TRBV27 with TRBJ2-7; no clear D gene. CDR1 MNHEY and CDR2 SMNVEV come from the germline V gene (reference sequence). This CDR3 contains 13 residues. V lost 2 bases and J lost 2, with 7 bases in between. CDR3 loop: CASSLPGTYEQYF. The CDR3 region has the DNA TGTGCCAGCAGTTTACCTGGGACCTACGAGCAGTACTTC.

This chain uses TRBV7-2 with TRBJ1-3; a possible D gene is TRBD1 (5 bases). This CDR3 comprises 17 residues. V gave up 2 bases and J gave up 2 bases, with 16 bases separating them. Looked up from germline, CDR1 is SGHTA and CDR2 is FQGNSA. CDR3 sequence (DNA): TGTGCCAGCAGCTTAAGGGTTCCAGGGTCAACTGGAAACACCATATATTTT. This codes for CASSLRVPGSTGNTIYF. Using reference TRBV7-2 and TRBJ1-3 for the parts outside the CDR3, the full variable domain is GAGVSQSPSNKVTEKGKDVELRCDPISGHTALYWYRQSLGQGLEFLIYFQGNSAPDKSGLPSDRFSAERTGGSVSTLTIQRTQQEDSAVYLCASSLRVPGSTGNTIYFGEGSWLTVV.

This clone was observed once. The chain carries TRBV6-6 and TRBJ2-7, with TRBD2 matching 14 bases. The ends lost 3 bases at V and 5 bases at J; junction bases unmatched: 3. CDR3 length: 15 amino acids. Germline V CDR1 and CDR2: MNHNY, SVGAGI (reference sequence). CDR3 bases: TGTGCCAGCAGTTATTCGGGACTAGCGGGAGACGAGCAGTACTTC. This translates into CASSYSGLAGDEQYF.

J is TRBJ2-5 and V is TRBV5-4; tentatively, D is TRBD2 (5 bases). This CDR3 is built from 15 residues. Germline values: CDR1 SGHNT, CDR2 YYREEE (reference sequence). The V gene lost 5 bases and the J gene lost 9 bases, with 23 bases spanning the gap. The DNA for the CDR3 is TGTGCCAGCAGGATTTTTGGGAGCGCCCTGGGAGCCCAGTACTTC. Its translation is CASRIFGSALGAQYF.

This clone appeared a single time. The J gene is TRBJ1-4, the V gene TRBV11-2; 10 bases match TRBD1. The CDR3 has 16 amino acids. V trimming: 2 bases; J trimming: 7 bases; junction bases outside the gene matches: 7. Germline-derived CDR1 and CDR2 are SGHAT and FQNNGV. CDR3 coding DNA: TGTGCCAGCAGCTTAAGGGTGGGACAGGGGCGTGAAAAACTGTTTTTT. This sequence encodes CASSLRVGQGREKLFF.

The rearrangement joins TRBV5-1 to TRBJ2-5; a possible D gene is TRBD1 (5 bases). V was cut by 7 bases and J by 2 bases, with 30 bases left in between. This CDR3 is 19 amino acids long. The germline V gene encodes CDR1 SGHRS and CDR2 YFSETQ. CDR3 coding DNA: TGCGCCAGCCAGCTTGGGCGCTCGTGGTCAGGGTTGGGACAAGAGACCCAGTACTTC. This encodes CASQLGRSWSGLGQETQYF.

The gene calls are TRBV11-2 and TRBJ1-1; weak D call: TRBD1 (5 bases). The CDR3 runs 14 residues. With 4 bases removed from V and 8 bases from J, the gap between germline ends came to 17 bases. CDR1 SGHAT and CDR2 FQNNGV come from the germline V gene. The CDR3 here is CASSSTQGRLEAFF. The CDR3 DNA reads TGTGCCAGCAGCTCGACGCAGGGCAGGTTGGAAGCTTTCTTT.

The chain has TRBV6-1 and TRBJ2-7, with 8 bases lining up with TRBD2. Germline CDR1 is MNHNS and CDR2 is SASEGT. V trimming: 6 bases; J trimming: 0 bases; junction bases outside the gene matches: 7. The CDR3 totals 15 residues. The CDR3 coding sequence is TGTGCCAGCAGGGTTAGCGGGGAGAGCTCCTACGAGCAGTACGTC. Its translation is CASRVSGESSYEQYV.

The V and J genes are TRBV7-8 and TRBJ1-1; no clear D. The V and J ends lost 1 base and 4 bases respectively, with 7 bases between them. This CDR3 comprises 13 residues. Per the germline V gene, CDR1 is SGHVS and CDR2 is FQNEAQ. DNA for the CDR3: TGTGCCAGCAGCTTAGGGGCGGGCACTGAAGCTTTCTTT. Its protein product is CASSLGAGTEAFF.

This chain links TRBV19 with TRBJ2-2; 9 nucleotides agree with TRBD1. The V segment lost 9 bases and the J segment 3 bases; nucleotides outside the gene matches: 5. Germline V gene lookup returns CDR1 LNHDA and CDR2 SQIVND (reference sequence). The CDR3 length is 14 residues. The CDR3 nucleotides read TGTGCCAGCAGAAGGACAGGGGACACCGGGGAGCTGTTTTTT. It encodes CASRRTGDTGELFF.

J is TRBJ1-6 and V is TRBV6-5; no clear D. CDR1 and CDR2 (germline): MNHEY, SVGAGI. The CDR3 length is 15 residues. Between the trimmed V and J ends, which lost 6 bases and 7 bases, there was a span of 16 bases. CDR3 in amino acids: CASSHGRLGNSPLHF. CDR3 sequence (DNA): TGTGCCAGCAGCCACGGGAGACTAGGAAATTCACCCCTCCACTTT.

This clone was seen a handful of times. The chain is built from TRBV14 and TRBJ2-7, with no clear D. CDR1 is SGHDN, CDR2 FVKESK, per germline. The ends were cut back, 1 base at V and 0 bases at J, with 10 bases in the middle. The CDR3 spans 15 residues. The CDR3 DNA reads as TGTGCCAGCAGCCAAGTCTCACGGAGCTCCTACGAGCAGTACTTC. Its translation is CASSQVSRSSYEQYF.

In the case of this clone: This CDR3 is also generated by other DNA sequences in the sample. This chain connects TRBV27 to TRBJ2-7, with D possibly being TRBD1 (6 bases). Deletions cut 8 bases from V and 0 bases from J, with 17 bases between. The CDR3 loop spans 15 amino acids. Germline V gene sequence: CDR1 MNHEY, CDR2 SMNVEV (reference sequence). The CDR3 DNA sequence: TGTGCCAGCGGACAAACAGGGCTGGCCTCCTACGAGCAGTACTTC. Translating gives CASGQTGLASYEQYF.

The chain has TRBV10-3 and TRBJ2-1; TRBD2 aligns across 7 bases. The CDR3 runs 14 residues. The V segment lost 4 bases and the J segment 10 bases; nucleotides outside the gene matches: 10. Germline CDR1 ENHRY, CDR2 SYGVKD. CDR3 in amino acids: CAISVSGGPDEQFF. The CDR3 DNA is TGTGCCATCAGTGTATCGGGAGGCCCCGACGAGCAGTTCTTC.

This clone was picked up one time. The chain recombines TRBV5-4 with TRBJ1-4; D is ambiguous. Trimming shortened V by 0 bases and J by 8 bases, and 14 bases separated the two germline ends. The CDR3 covers 15 residues. The germline CDR1 and CDR2 sequences are SGHNT and YYREEE (reference sequence). Here the CDR3 reads CASSLGGLGREKLFF. The DNA for the CDR3 is TGTGCCAGCAGCTTGGGGGGTCTAGGGCGAGAAAAACTGTTTTTT.

This clone was detected only a few times. The rearrangement joins TRBV11-2 to TRBJ1-4; the D gene is possibly TRBD1 (6 bases). The CDR3 totals 15 residues. Trimming took off 0 bases at V and 8 bases at J, with 13 bases between the two ends. The germline V gene has CDR1 SGHAT and CDR2 FQNNGV. The CDR3 is CASSLEPGVQEKLFF. The CDR3 region has the DNA TGTGCCAGCAGCTTAGAGCCAGGGGTTCAGGAAAAACTGTTTTTT.

The chain couples TRBV6-6 to TRBJ2-7; no definite D call. Germline lookup yields CDR1 MNHNY and CDR2 SVGAGI (reference sequence). Trimming pared 5 bases from V and 6 bases from J, leaving 8 bases between. This CDR3 spans 11 amino acids. The CDR3 sequence is CASSTHGEQYF. CDR3 in DNA: TGTGCCAGCAGTACCCATGGCGAGCAGTACTTC.

A single count supports this clone. The CDR3 here is CASSPRTGARNTEAFF. The CDR3 region has the DNA TGTGCCAGCTCACCCAGGACAGGGGCTAGGAACACTGAAGCTTTCTTT. The genes are TRBV18 and TRBJ1-1, with 9 nucleotides matching TRBD1. The germline gives CDR1 KGHSH, CDR2 LQKENI. The CDR3 covers 16 residues. V shed 3 bases, J shed 1 base, and the junction held 6 bases outside the gene matches.

The CDR3 here is CASSLTSSNTEAFF. The CDR3 nucleotides are TGTGCCAGCAGCCTCACCTCGTCGAACACTGAAGCTTTCTTT. The V and J genes are TRBV9 and TRBJ1-1; D is ambiguous. V gave up 4 bases and J gave up 1 base, with 11 bases separating them. The CDR3 runs to 14 residues. Germline assignment: CDR1 SGDLS and CDR2 YYNGEE. The whole variable domain, remainder taken from reference TRBV9 and TRBJ1-1, is DSGVTQTPKHLITATGQRVTLRCSPRSGDLSVYWYQQSLDQGLQFLIQYYNGEERAKGNILERFSAQQFPDLHSELNLSSLELGDSALYFCASSLTSSNTEAFFGQGTRLTVV.

The V call is TRBV10-2, the J call TRBJ2-3, with TRBD2 identical over 14 bases. The junction had 10 bases not matched to a gene; V was cut back by 5 bases and J by 3 bases. Germline assignment: CDR1 WSHSY and CDR2 SAAADI. The CDR3 spans 18 residues. The CDR3 DNA reads as TGCGCCAGCAGTAAATCCGGGACTAGCGGGAGAGTAACAGATACGCAGTATTTT. Translation: CASSKSGTSGRVTDTQYF.

V usage is TRBV9 and J usage is TRBJ2-1; 7 nucleotides match TRBD1. Germline CDR1 reads SGDLS; CDR2 reads YYNGEE. The CDR3 spans 15 residues. V trimming: 4 bases; J trimming: 4 bases; junction bases outside the gene matches: 8. The DNA of the CDR3 is TGTGCCAGCAGCCGTAATGGGGACAGTTACAATGAGCAGTTCTTC. This gives the protein CASSRNGDSYNEQFF. Together with reference TRBV9 and TRBJ2-1, the CDR3 gives the full variable domain: DSGVTQTPKHLITATGQRVTLRCSPRSGDLSVYWYQQSLDQGLQFLIQYYNGEERAKGNILERFSAQQFPDLHSELNLSSLELGDSALYFCASSRNGDSYNEQFFGPGTRLTVL.

The table lists this clone with a few counts. V is TRBV19 and J is TRBJ2-2; D is undetermined. The CDR3 has 15 amino acids. The V gene's germline CDR1 is LNHDA and CDR2 SQIVND (reference sequence). Trimming took off 0 bases at V and 4 bases at J, with 9 bases between the two ends. As DNA, the CDR3 is TGTGCCAGTAGTATAGATGGATCGGGCACCGGGGAGCTGTTTTTT. Translating gives CASSIDGSGTGELFF.

The chain recombines TRBV4-2 with TRBJ2-4, with 10 bases fitting TRBD2. Trimming removed 0 bases from V and 1 base from J; junction bases left unmatched: 12. Germline CDR1 reads LGHNA; CDR2 reads YNFKEQ. This CDR3 comprises 20 residues. DNA of the CDR3: TGTGCCAGCAGCCAAGATTGGGCCAGCGGGAGGGCCAGGGCCAAAAACATTCAGTACTTC. As protein: CASSQDWASGRARAKNIQYF.

Only one count was recorded for this clone. The CDR3 is CASSEGMGYEQYF. The CDR3 coding sequence is TGTGCCAGCAGTGAGGGTATGGGCTACGAGCAGTACTTC. V usage is TRBV9 and J usage is TRBJ2-7, with D possibly TRBD2 on 5 matching bases. Germline V lookup: CDR1 SGDLS, CDR2 YYNGEE. The CDR3 covers 13 residues. V dropped 5 bases and J dropped 3 bases, with 12 bases sitting between them.

The V and J genes are TRBV6-1 and TRBJ1-1, with unresolved D. V lost 4 bases and J lost 1, with 13 bases in between. Germline CDR1 MNHNS, CDR2 SASEGT. The CDR3 runs 15 residues. The CDR3 loop reads CASSVGRWENTEAFF. CDR3 coding DNA: TGTGCCAGCAGTGTCGGACGGTGGGAGAACACTGAAGCTTTCTTT.

The genes are TRBV18 and TRBJ1-4, with D uncertain. Germline V lookup: CDR1 KGHSH, CDR2 LQKENI. This CDR3 comprises 14 residues. V shed 2 bases and J shed 3 bases, with 7 bases lying between them. The CDR3 protein is CASSPNAANEKLFF. CDR3 DNA sequence: TGTGCCAGCTCACCAAACGCGGCTAATGAAAAACTGTTTTTT.